These T cell receptor beta chains were read from a single sample in a study of T cell changes during pregnancy in multiple sclerosis. This table comes from immunoSEQ multiplex PCR, and its TCRdb copy is limited to in-frame clones, with some not included. The data contain about 75,000 clones, roughly 90% of them singletons. The starting material was peripheral blood, obtained in the first trimester of pregnancy. The source of these receptors is a female donor in good health, enrolled as a control in a pregnancy study. Each CDR3 is given with its conserved first and last residue. D genes are given only for firm matches. A row's size may be missing; if present it is once, few, many or a size class.

J	D	V	size	CDR3	DNA
TRBJ1-3	TRBD1	TRBV28	.	CASSLGPGTGGSGNTIYF	TGTGCCAGCAGTTTGGGTCCCGGGACAGGGGGCTCTGGAAACACCATATATTTT
TRBJ2-1	.	TRBV4-3	.	CASSQDWRGLHNEQFF	TGCGCCAGCAGCCAAGACTGGCGAGGGCTCCACAATGAGCAGTTCTTC
TRBJ2-4	TRBD1	TRBV27	.	CASSLTGTVAKNIQYF	TGTGCCAGCAGTTTAACCGGGACAGTAGCCAAAAACATTCAGTACTTC
TRBJ2-1	TRBD2	TRBV9	.	CASSVGLASNNEQFF	TGTGCCAGCAGCGTCGGACTAGCGAGTAACAATGAGCAGTTCTTC
TRBJ1-5	TRBD1	TRBV15	once	CATSHRQGNQPQHF	TGTGCCACCAGCCACCGACAGGGAAATCAGCCCCAGCATTTT
TRBJ1-4	.	TRBV2	.	CASKDRLLVEKLFF	TGTGCCAGCAAAGACAGGTTGCTCGTGGAAAAACTGTTTTTT
TRBJ1-4	.	TRBV29-1	once	CSVGRRTNEKLFF	TGCAGCGTCGGGCGGAGGACTAATGAAAAACTGTTTTTT
TRBJ2-3	.	TRBV11-2	.	CASSLAGQPDTQYF	TGTGCCAGCAGCTTAGCGGGTCAACCAGATACGCAGTATTTT
TRBJ1-2	TRBD1	TRBV13	.	CASSLGGPGTVLSNYGYTF	TGTGCCAGCAGCTTAGGAGGCCCCGGGACAGTCCTTTCAAACTATGGCTACACCTTC
TRBJ2-7	TRBD1	TRBV27	.	CASSPRGTGVSYEQYF	TGTGCCAGCAGTCCCCGCGGGACAGGGGTCTCCTACGAGCAGTACTTC
TRBJ2-3	TRBD2	TRBV29-1	.	CSAVTSGTDTQYF	TGCAGCGCCGTGACTAGCGGAACAGATACGCAGTATTTT
TRBJ2-1	TRBD2	TRBV27	.	CASSLSSLGGGLRYEQFF	TGTGCCAGCAGTTTATCGTCGCTCGGCGGGGGGTTGAGATATGAGCAGTTCTTC
TRBJ2-3	.	TRBV9	.	CASSEATGPTDTQYF	TGTGCCAGCAGCGAAGCGACAGGCCCCACAGATACGCAGTATTTT
TRBJ1-5	TRBD1	TRBV6-5	.	CASRKDRGNQPQHF	TGTGCCAGCAGAAAGGACAGGGGGAATCAGCCCCAGCATTTT
TRBJ2-3	TRBD1	TRBV19	.	CASSTDRGDTDTQYF	TGTGCCAGTAGTACAGACAGGGGGGACACAGATACGCAGTATTTT
TRBJ1-1	.	TRBV20-1	.	CSAPQRRAFF	TGCAGTGCTCCCCAGCGGCGAGCTTTCTTT
TRBJ2-5	.	TRBV18	.	CASSPLREETQYF	TGTGCCAGCTCACCACTGAGGGAGGAGACCCAGTACTTC
TRBJ1-3	.	TRBV28	.	CASNRKGGNTIYF	TGTGCCAGCAACAGGAAGGGGGGAAACACCATATATTTT
TRBJ2-1	TRBD2	TRBV10-2	.	CASRRTSGGINEQFF	TGCGCCAGCAGAAGGACTAGCGGAGGGATCAATGAGCAGTTCTTC
TRBJ2-5	TRBD2	TRBV19	.	CASSMGLERWKTQYF	TGTGCCAGTAGTATGGGACTAGAGCGGTGGAAGACCCAGTACTTC
TRBJ1-2	TRBD1	TRBV30	.	CAWFGQGAGGYTF	TGTGCCTGGTTTGGACAGGGGGCGGGCGGCTACACCTTC
TRBJ1-2	.	TRBV5-4	.	CASSFGGGNYGYTF	TGTGCCAGCAGCTTTGGGGGCGGAAACTATGGCTACACCTTC
TRBJ2-3	.	TRBV28	.	CASTSWAGASDTQYF	TGTGCCAGCACCTCCTGGGCGGGGGCGTCAGATACGCAGTATTTT
TRBJ1-4	.	TRBV7-9	.	CASSSWGPWGNEKLFF	TGTGCCAGCAGCTCTTGGGGTCCTTGGGGCAATGAAAAACTGTTTTTT
TRBJ2-7	.	TRBV18	few	CASPSGEQYF	TGTGCCAGCCCCTCAGGCGAGCAGTACTTC
TRBJ2-1	.	TRBV6-4	few	CASRDTSYNEQFF	TGTGCCAGCAGGGACACTAGTTACAATGAGCAGTTCTTC
TRBJ1-2	.	TRBV6-5	.	CASSRTTTYGYTF	TGTGCCAGCAGCCGTACAACCACCTATGGCTACACCTTC
TRBJ1-5	TRBD1	TRBV25-1	.	CASSESGTGAQPQHF	TGTGCCAGCAGTGAGAGTGGGACAGGGGCCCAGCCCCAGCATTTT
TRBJ2-7	TRBD2	TRBV6-6	.	CASRRREGYEQYF	TGTGCCAGCAGGAGGAGGGAGGGTTACGAGCAGTACTTC
TRBJ1-1	TRBD1	TRBV27	.	CASYGTVNTEAFF	TGTGCCAGTTACGGGACAGTGAACACTGAAGCTTTCTTT
TRBJ1-1	TRBD1	TRBV19	once	CASSIPGQEVAFF	TGTGCCAGTAGTATACCCGGACAGGAGGTAGCTTTCTTT
TRBJ1-2	.	TRBV10-3	few	CAISEGVQGRGINYGYTF	TGTGCCATCAGTGAGGGGGTACAGGGACGGGGCATAAACTATGGCTACACCTTC
TRBJ2-1	TRBD2	TRBV7-9	.	CASSLLAGGPNEQFF	TGTGCCAGCAGCTTGCTAGCGGGGGGGCCGAATGAGCAGTTCTTC
TRBJ1-6	.	TRBV6-5	.	CASSYIRGGRNSPLHF	TGTGCCAGCAGTTACATCAGGGGTGGTCGTAATTCACCCCTCCACTTT
TRBJ2-1	.	TRBV6-5	.	CASSPPTNEQFF	TGTGCCAGCAGTCCCCCCACTAATGAGCAGTTCTTC
TRBJ1-1	TRBD1	TRBV14	.	CASSQEGQGTNTEAFF	TGTGCCAGCAGCCAAGAAGGACAGGGGACGAACACTGAAGCTTTCTTT
TRBJ2-7	.	TRBV4-3	.	CASSQVSGPNPYEQYF	TGCGCCAGCAGCCAAGTGTCGGGTCCGAACCCCTACGAGCAGTACTTC
TRBJ2-2	.	TRBV2	.	CASSEVRVTGELFF	TGTGCCAGCAGTGAGGTCAGGGTCACCGGGGAGCTGTTTTTT
TRBJ2-7	TRBD2	TRBV19	once	CASASWGGGHYEQYF	TGTGCCAGTGCCTCCTGGGGCGGGGGGCACTACGAGCAGTACTTC
TRBJ2-7	TRBD1	TRBV2	.	CASSPEPGQGYEQYF	TGTGCCAGCAGTCCAGAACCGGGACAGGGCTACGAGCAGTACTTC
TRBJ2-6	TRBD1	TRBV5-1	.	CASSVVGTGSSGANVLTF	TGCGCCAGCAGCGTGGTCGGGACAGGGTCATCTGGGGCCAACGTCCTGACTTTC
TRBJ1-5	TRBD1	TRBV9	.	CASGTGGSNQPQHF	TGTGCCAGCGGGACAGGAGGTAGCAATCAGCCCCAGCATTTT
TRBJ2-5	TRBD1	TRBV2	.	CAVRQGQTQYF	TGTGCCGTCCGACAGGGGCAGACCCAGTACTTC
TRBJ1-1	TRBD1	TRBV19	.	CASSFDRGLEAFF	TGTGCCAGTAGTTTTGACAGGGGGCTTGAAGCTTTCTTT